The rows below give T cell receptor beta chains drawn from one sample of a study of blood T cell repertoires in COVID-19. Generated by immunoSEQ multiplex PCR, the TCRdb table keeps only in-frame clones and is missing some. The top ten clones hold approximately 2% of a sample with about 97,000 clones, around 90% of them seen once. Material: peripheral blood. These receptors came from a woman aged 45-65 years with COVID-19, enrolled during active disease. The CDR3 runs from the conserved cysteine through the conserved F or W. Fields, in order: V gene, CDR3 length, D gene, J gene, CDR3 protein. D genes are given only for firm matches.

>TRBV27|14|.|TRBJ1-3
CASSPQGSGNTIYF
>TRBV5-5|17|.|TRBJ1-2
CASSRASGGSSNYGYTF
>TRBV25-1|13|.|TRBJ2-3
CASSEYGTDTQYF
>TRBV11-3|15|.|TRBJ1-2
CASSLEGGFSGGYTF
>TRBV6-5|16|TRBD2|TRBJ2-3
CASSSYAGGSTDTQYF
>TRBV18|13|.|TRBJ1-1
CASSPTPNTEAFF
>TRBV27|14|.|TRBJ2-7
CASSRKGGAYEQYF
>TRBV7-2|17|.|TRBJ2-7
CASSRAREWGRPNEQYF
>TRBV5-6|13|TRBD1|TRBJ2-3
CASSPGTADTQYF
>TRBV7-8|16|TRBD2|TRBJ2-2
CASSLSGGAKPGELFF
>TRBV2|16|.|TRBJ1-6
CASSERPGAGNSPLHF
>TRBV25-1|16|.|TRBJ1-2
CASSEIKGFGNYGYTF
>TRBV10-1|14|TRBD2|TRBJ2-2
CASSSGANTGELFF
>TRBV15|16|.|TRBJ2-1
CATSVNLEMSYNEQFF
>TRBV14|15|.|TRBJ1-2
CASSLRFTGTKGYTF
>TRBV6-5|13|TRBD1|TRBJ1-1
CASRDRLNTEAFF
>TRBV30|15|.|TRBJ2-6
CAFTGMEFGANVLTF
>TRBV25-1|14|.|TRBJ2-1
CASRRGSSYNEQFF
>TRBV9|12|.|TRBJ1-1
CASSVSDTEAFF
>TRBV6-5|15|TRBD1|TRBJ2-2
CASGNRGIMTGELFF
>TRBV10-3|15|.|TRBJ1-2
CASSAPSRDDYGYTF
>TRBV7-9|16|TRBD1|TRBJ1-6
CASSPRRDRVNSPLHF
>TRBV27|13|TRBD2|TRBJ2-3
CASRRAGGDTQYF
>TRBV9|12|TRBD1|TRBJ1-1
CASSVGTAEAFF
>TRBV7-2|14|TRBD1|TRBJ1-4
CASSLGQGPEKLFF
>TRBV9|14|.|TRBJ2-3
CASSSPGDTDTQYF
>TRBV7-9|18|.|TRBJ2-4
CASSPAPVQVEFKNIQYF
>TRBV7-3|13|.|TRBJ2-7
CASSSQPRGEQYF
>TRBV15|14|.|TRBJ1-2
CATSRGGRPSGYTF
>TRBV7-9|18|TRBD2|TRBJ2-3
CASSLKLAGGPGTDTQYF
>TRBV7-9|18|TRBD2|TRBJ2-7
CASSLAPLGGGHSYEQYF
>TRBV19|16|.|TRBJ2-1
CASSMAGSPSYNEQFF
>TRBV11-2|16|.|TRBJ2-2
CASSFDTQGTTGELFF
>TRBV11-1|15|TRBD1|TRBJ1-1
CASRIRDRSNTEAFF
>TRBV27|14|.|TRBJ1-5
CASRPTGYNQPQHF
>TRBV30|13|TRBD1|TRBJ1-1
CAWSGTGNTEAFF
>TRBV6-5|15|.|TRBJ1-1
CASSPIPLGLFEAFF
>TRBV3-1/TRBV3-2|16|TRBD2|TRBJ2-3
CASSQVPSGGADTQYF
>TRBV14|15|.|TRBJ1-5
CARYLSRANNQPQHF
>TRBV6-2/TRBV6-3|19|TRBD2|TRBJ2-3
CASSLPWTSGASSTDTQYF
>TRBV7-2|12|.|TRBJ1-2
CASSFDERGYTF
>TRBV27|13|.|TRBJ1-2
CASSPPGHYGYTF
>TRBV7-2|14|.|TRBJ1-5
CASSLAGGDQPQHF
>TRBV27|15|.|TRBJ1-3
CASSLKGHPGNTIYF
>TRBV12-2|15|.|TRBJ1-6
CASRSTGKWDPPLHF
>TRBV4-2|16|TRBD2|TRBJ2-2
CASSPLGLADTGELFF
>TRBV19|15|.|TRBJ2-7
CASSPRRGASYEQYF
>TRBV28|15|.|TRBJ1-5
CASRLWGGANQPQHF
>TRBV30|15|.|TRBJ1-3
CAWSVGKGGGNTIYF
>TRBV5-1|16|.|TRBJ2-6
CASSSLTVSGANVLTF
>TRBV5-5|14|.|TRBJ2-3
CASSMTPPTDTQYF
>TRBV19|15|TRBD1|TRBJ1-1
CASRQGPLLRTEAFF
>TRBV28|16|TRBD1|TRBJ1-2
CASREARQGPGYGYTF
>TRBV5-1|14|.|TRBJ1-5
CASSRTGRNQPQHF
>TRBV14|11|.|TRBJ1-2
CAIYTEGGYTF
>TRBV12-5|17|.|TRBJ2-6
CASGLVISPSGANVLTF
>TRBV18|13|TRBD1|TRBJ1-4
CASFRDRSEKLFF
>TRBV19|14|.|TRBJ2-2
CASSQTRGTGELFF
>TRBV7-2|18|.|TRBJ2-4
CASSSFGRGVLAKNIQYF
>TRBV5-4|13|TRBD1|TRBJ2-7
CASSRTGIYEQYF